This TCR beta chain emerged from a study of T cell changes during pregnancy in multiple sclerosis. Per germline, CDR1 GTSNPN and CDR2 SVGIG (reference sequence). The CDR3 length is 14 residues. J was trimmed by 4 bases and V by 4 bases; bases with no gene match: 3. The protocol was immunoSEQ multiplex PCR, while the TCRdb copy is restricted to in-frame clones and leaves out a portion. The sample shows tens of thousands of clones, 93% of them seen only once. Sequences were derived from peripheral blood, sampled after pregnancy. This TCR was sampled from a female donor with multiple sclerosis, enrolled in a pregnancy study. The chain uses TRBV30 and TRBJ2-1; TRBD1 matches 11 bases. The CDR3 DNA reads as TGTGCCTGGACTGGGACAGGGGGTTACAATGAGCAGTTCTTC. This encodes CAWTGTGGYNEQFF.